These T cell receptor beta chains were read from a single sample in a study of spatial heterogeneity in lung cancer. TCRdb re-analysed the 5' RACE reads in MiXCR, keeping a single row per CDR3 protein. The sample yields 1,500 to 2,000 distinct CDR3 sequences, approximately 4.6% seen once. The starting material was lung tumor tissue, obtained at surgery. The receptors come from a male donor with early-stage non-small cell lung cancer. The CDR3 runs from the conserved cysteine through the conserved F or W. A D gene is named only where the DNA matches it firmly. Size values are once, few and many counts, or a class for expanded clones, and some rows have none.

d_call j_call clone_size v_call cdr3_aa cdr3_nt
- TRBJ1-5 medium-sized TRBV7-6 CASSLGVNQPQHF TGTGCCAGCAGCTTAGGGGTTAATCAGCCCCAGCATTTT
- TRBJ2-6 medium-sized TRBV6-5 CASSFPSISGANVLTF TGTGCCAGCAGTTTCCCCTCTATCTCTGGGGCCAACGTCCTGACTTTC
- TRBJ2-2 medium-sized TRBV27 CASSFVLSNTGELFF TGTGCCAGCAGTTTTGTACTTTCGAACACCGGGGAGCTGTTTTTT
- TRBJ2-3 - TRBV30 CAWGSTDTQYF TGTGCGTGGGGTAGCACAGATACGCAGTATTTT
- TRBJ1-1 medium-sized TRBV7-3 CASSLEGRGTEAFF TGTGCCAGCAGCTTAGAGGGAAGAGGCACTGAAGCTTTCTTT
- TRBJ2-5 medium-sized TRBV5-6 CASSLLGVRETQYF TGTGCCAGCAGCTTGCTCGGGGTGCGAGAGACCCAGTACTTC
- TRBJ2-2 medium-sized TRBV5-1 CASSFSGTNTGELFF TGCGCCAGCAGTTTTAGCGGTACGAACACCGGGGAGCTGTTTTTT
TRBD1 TRBJ2-7 medium-sized TRBV7-2 CASAGADRGFPYEQYF TGTGCCAGCGCGGGAGCGGACAGGGGGTTCCCCTACGAGCAGTACTTC
- TRBJ2-1 medium-sized TRBV10-3 CAISESTDSEQQFF TGTGCCATCAGTGAGTCGACCGACAGCGAGCAGCAGTTCTTC
TRBD2 TRBJ2-3 medium-sized TRBV5-1 CASSSSGGEDTQYF TGCGCCAGCAGCTCCAGCGGGGGCGAGGATACGCAGTATTTT
- TRBJ2-1 once TRBV5-4 CASSLIGGAYNEQLF TGTGCTAGCAGCTTGATTGGGGGGGCATACAATGAGCAGCTCTTC
- TRBJ1-1 many TRBV4-3 CASSQDHLRNTEAFF TGCGCCAGCAGCCAAGATCACCTGAGGAACACTGAAGCTTTCTTT
TRBD2 TRBJ2-3 large TRBV7-3 CASSRLAGSTDTQYF TGTGCCAGCAGCCGACTAGCGGGTAGCACAGATACGCAGTATTTT
TRBD2 TRBJ2-3 medium-sized TRBV28 CASIALGTSGSDTQYF TGTGCCAGCATCGCCCTCGGGACTAGCGGGAGTGATACGCAGTATTTT
TRBD1 TRBJ2-1 medium-sized TRBV7-2 CASSLGTAYNEQFF TGTGCCAGCAGCTTGGGGACAGCTTACAATGAGCAGTTCTTC